This record concerns one T cell receptor (beta chain) sequence. It lacks a known antigen. No base qualities exist here, and no much larger clone lies one base off it. This entry comes from a study of post-analysis software for immune sequencing data (dated by TCRdb to the mid-2010s). Regarding the study in general: The recorded disease courses included relapsing-remitting, secondary progressive and progressive-relapsing multiple sclerosis, and some patients had no subtype annotation. The patient repertoires were set against under 13 previously published healthy control repertoires from donors whose ages ranged from roughly 6 to 27 years. A subset of samples was prepared in parallel using single-end sample barcoding, then pooled and co-amplified after Illumina adapter ligation.

To demonstrate the VDJtools post-analysis software, TCR beta repertoires were profiled from the peripheral blood of about 13 young patients with multiple sclerosis. The multiple sclerosis patients were children and adolescents ranging in age from roughly 6 to 15 years. To prepare the library, PCR was applied. The sequencer was an Illumina HiSeq 2500. Unique molecular identifiers were incorporated into TCR beta cDNA libraries to reduce PCR and sequencing biases. Every 1 to 10 million input T cells yielded 500,000 or so cDNA molecules, meaning each molecule approximated one T cell. The patient libraries were prepared and sequenced with the same protocol used for the earlier healthy control dataset. Samples belonging to the same batch were prepared together, multiplexed and sequenced on a shared HiSeq lane. From the authors' description of their analysis: Raw barcoded reads were processed with MIGEC, and single-read molecular identifier groups were discarded before consensus assembly and CDR3 extraction. VDJtools was used for post-analysis of the clonotype tables, with diversity normalized by down-sampling every dataset to the smallest sample size. Repertoire overlap clustering matched CDR3 amino acid but not nucleotide sequences to correct batch-related cross-sample contamination. Through fastp at Q25 and MiXCR, TCRdb rebuilt clones from the public reads, retaining in-frame beta chains. Rows are unified per CDR3 protein, each entry keeping the most common DNA and genes. The V and J calls follow TCRdb's processing rather than the paper's. For this sample the table gives 450,000 to 650,000 distinct CDR3 sequences, of which about 44% were detected only once. Together, the top ten hold 1.5% to 2% of the sample.

Compared with germline, V lacks 4 bases and J lacks 11 bases; bases without a gene match: 13. Via the germline V gene, CDR1 is MGHRA and CDR2 YSYEKL. The CDR3 spans 16 residues, from the cysteine through the phenylalanine. Kept here is only the CDR3 DNA, which spans 48 bases and is read in frame from base 1. Study-wide findings and limitations: The control group was slightly older than the multiple sclerosis patient group. Patients showed significantly higher frequencies than controls for five TRBV segments, among them TRBV5-6, TRBV5-1 and TRBV20-1. Significantly lower normalized Chao1 diversity was found in multiple sclerosis patients than in controls, suggesting substantial peripheral T-cell clonal expansion. Direct clustering with F measure showed strong co-clustering of samples prepared in the same batch, prompting a batch-effect correction.

Specimen: blood. The chain couples TRBV4-1 to TRBJ2-5, with TRBD2 matching 13 junction bases. This receptor was identified in a girl aged 10 to 17 with multiple sclerosis. The sequence in DNA is TGCGCCAGCAGCCGGGCTGGGACTAGCGGGGAAGGTGAGCAGTACTTC. This is translated as CASSRAGTSGEGEQYF.